This record covers a single T cell receptor beta chain. Its antigen is still unknown. These data are taken from a study of cytomegalovirus exposure and HLA in healthy donors. Trimming took off 4 bases at V and 6 bases at J, with 18 bases between the two ends. The CDR3 runs 15 residues. CDR1 is KGHSH, CDR2 LQKENI, per germline. The PCR used 60 Vbeta and 13 Jbeta primers. TCRdb keeps only in-frame clones here, not all; method: immunoSEQ multiplex PCR. Recorded for this sample: tens of thousands of clones. Findings and caveats of the study: In a later analysis, around 18,000 TCR beta sequences were associated with HLA alleles at 0.05 false discovery rate. The authors listed over 150 TCR beta chains as cytomegalovirus-associated.

Input material: PBMCs. This rearrangement joins TRBV18 to TRBJ1-1; D is ambiguous. The TCR comes from a woman under 40 in good health and CMV-seropositive. The CDR3 loop reads CASSLLSRGDAEAFF. CDR3 sequence (DNA): TGTGCCAGCTCACTTTTGAGCCGGGGAGACGCTGAAGCTTTCTTT.